This TCR beta chain is drawn from a study of T cells in Graves' hyperthyroidism and ophthalmopathy. Study results and caveats: Among clonotypes expanded in thyroid above 0.001, most were also found in blood.

Worth noting for this clonotype: The antigen is undetermined.

Stable hyperthyroidism: no ophthalmopathy progression over 18 months of follow-up. Per the germline V gene, CDR1 is MNHEY and CDR2 is SMNVEV (reference sequence). With V trimmed by 6 bases and J by 6 bases, 8 bases remained unmatched. The CDR3 length is 14 residues. RNA transcripts provided the source from which TCR beta CDR3 regions were amplified. The HTBI primer set drove a first-round RT-PCR of the TCR CDR3. Via MiXCR, TCRdb re-called the multiplex PCR reads, giving one row per CDR3 protein. The sample shows some 560,000 distinct CDR3 sequences, around a sixth of them seen only once. The V call is TRBV27, the J call TRBJ2-3, with TRBD2 matching 8 bases. The origin of this receptor is a woman aged 25 to 39 with Graves' hyperthyroidism. Sequenced sample: blood. In DNA form, the CDR3 reads TGTGCCAGCAGGGGACTAGGAGAAGGGGATACGCAGTATTTT. This gives the protein CASRGLGEGDTQYF.